The clone carrying this TCR beta chain has a single count. The entry originates in a study of blood T cell repertoires in COVID-19. Overall study: Italy, Spain and the United States were the sources of the convalescent and acute COVID-19 samples.

Trimming shortened V by 3 bases and J by 0 bases, and 15 bases separated the two germline ends. Germline CDR1 reads KGHSH; CDR2 reads LQKENI. This CDR3 has 17 amino acids. Clones were sequenced by immunoSEQ multiplex PCR, and TCRdb holds only the in-frame ones, with some missing. The sample holds hundreds of thousands of clones, 80% to 85% seen once. This clonotype originated in a woman aged 55-70 years with active or convalescent COVID-19. The chain links TRBV18 to TRBJ2-1; D unresolved. Input material: peripheral blood. CDR3 DNA sequence: TGTGCCAGCTCACCTCGATCAACCCGGAGCTCCTACAATGAGCAGTTCTTC. Translation gives CASSPRSTRSSYNEQFF.